These 22 T cell receptor beta chains share one sample of origin, sequenced in a study of T-cell memory formation after mild COVID-19. TCRdb used MiXCR to reprocess the 5' RACE reads, holding one entry per CDR3 protein. Among roughly 340,000 distinct CDR3 sequences listed, roughly 20% were seen once. Sequencing was done on a sample of PBMCs or a T cell subset sorted from them (not recorded which). Source of these receptors: a man aged 18 to 35 who had mild COVID-19 (a few samples of this study predate the infection). Cell type and time point are not known.

This clonotype was seen a few times. CDR3 region: CASSLEGGEQFF. The CDR3 coding sequence is TGTGCCAGCAGCTTAGAGGGGGGTGAGCAGTTCTTC. V is TRBV7-2 and J is TRBJ2-1; D could derive from TRBD1 or TRBD2 (6 bases each). The V gene's germline CDR1 is SGHTA and CDR2 FQGNSA. The CDR3 covers 12 residues. V lost 1 base, J lost 9 bases, and 7 bases lay in between.

CDR3 DNA: TGTGCCAGCAGTGAAGGGGTGCCGGCGCAGTACTTC. It yields the protein CASSEGVPAQYF. The gene calls are TRBV6-1 and TRBJ2-7, with unresolved D. The CDR3 consists of 12 residues. The V and J ends lost 1 base and 9 bases respectively, with 10 bases between them. Germline CDR1 is MNHNS and CDR2 is SASEGT.

Of note for this clonotype: This may come from a read error, since a much larger clone is one base off. J is TRBJ2-2 and V is TRBV7-9; D is uncertain. The CDR3 contains 12 residues. Germline V gene lookup returns CDR1 SEHNR and CDR2 FQNEAQ (reference sequence). Written as DNA, the CDR3 is TGTGACAGCAGCTATAACACCGGGGAGCTGTTTTTT. Translation: CDSSYNTGELFF.

DNA for the CDR3: TGTGCCATCGGTCGGGGCCGAGAAGCTTTCTTT. Translating gives CAIGRGREAFF. The chain has TRBV10-3 and TRBJ1-1, with D possibly TRBD1 on 5 matching bases. CDR1 and CDR2 (germline): ENHRY, SYGVKD. With 8 bases removed from V and 8 bases from J, the gap between germline ends came to 12 bases. The CDR3 has 11 residues.

This clonotype was seen repeatedly, ten times or more. The CDR3 DNA follows: TGTGCCAGCACCCTCGGCGGGCAGCTATCTGGCTACACCTTC. Its translation: CASTLGGQLSGYTF. The chain is built from TRBV12-3 or TRBV12-4 and TRBJ1-2; D is unclear. This CDR3 has 14 residues. V was pared by 7 bases and J by 7 bases, with 19 bases between.

This clonotype was counted at least ten times. V gene TRBV11-2 combines with J gene TRBJ2-5, with D possibly matching TRBD2 (6 bases). CDR1 and CDR2 (germline): SGHAT, FQNNGV. V lost 7 bases and J lost 5, with 17 bases in between. This CDR3 comprises 14 residues. DNA of the CDR3: TGTGCCAGCACCCCCCGGGGGTCGGGCGAGACCCAGTACTTC. Translated, it gives CASTPRGSGETQYF.

This clonotype was detected only a few times. The V gene is TRBV7-8, the J gene TRBJ2-7; no clear D. Trimming took 0 bases from V and 4 from J, leaving 10 bases between them. The germline CDR1 and CDR2 sequences are SGHVS and FQNEAQ. This CDR3 region has 14 residues. The CDR3 DNA is TGTGCCAGCAGCTTAGCGTTATACCGTTACGAGCAGTACTTC. Translating it yields CASSLALYRYEQYF.

This clonotype turned up a few times. The CDR3 sequence: CASRTPYRDSPLHF. The CDR3 region has the DNA TGTGCCAGCAGGACCCCGTATAGGGATTCACCCCTCCACTTT. The chain links TRBV6-2 or TRBV6-3 to TRBJ1-6; D not resolved. This CDR3 region has 14 residues. Germline assignment: CDR1 MNHEY and CDR2 SVGEGT. Trimming took off 6 bases at V and 8 bases at J, with 14 bases between the two ends.

This rearrangement joins TRBV5-1 to TRBJ2-1, with 8 bases matching TRBD1. Germline CDR1 and CDR2: SGHRS and YFSETQ. This CDR3 comprises 15 residues. The V gene end was trimmed by 4 bases and the J gene end by 4 bases; junction bases not matched to a gene: 7. The CDR3 region is CASSRTGIVYNEQFF. The CDR3 DNA is TGCGCCAGCAGCCGGACAGGGATTGTTTACAATGAGCAGTTCTTC.

This clonotype was counted only a few times. The chain has TRBV5-1 and TRBJ1-2; D is unresolved. CDR1 is SGHRS, CDR2 YFSETQ, per germline. This CDR3 is 14 amino acids long. V shed 2 bases and J shed 4 bases, with 12 bases lying between them. As DNA, the CDR3 is TGCGCCAGCAGCTTAACAGATGGATCCTATGGCTACACCTTC. It specifies CASSLTDGSYGYTF.

The chain is built from TRBV18 and TRBJ2-3; no definite D call. V lost 2 bases, J lost 4 bases, and 10 bases lay in between. The germline V gene encodes CDR1 KGHSH and CDR2 LQKENI. The CDR3 is 14 amino acids. The CDR3: CASSPRLAADTQYF. The CDR3 nucleotides are TGTGCCAGCTCACCAAGGTTGGCCGCAGATACGCAGTATTTT.

The V call is TRBV20-1, the J call TRBJ2-1; 7 bases line up with TRBD2. Unmatched junction bases numbered 1, after V lost 0 bases and J lost 8 bases. The CDR3 sequence is 12 residues long. The V gene's germline CDR1 is DFQATT and CDR2 SNEGSKA (reference sequence). CDR3 nucleotides: TGCAGTGCTAGAGACCTAGCGGATGAGCAGTTCTTC. Translation gives CSARDLADEQFF.

The V and J genes are TRBV4-1 and TRBJ1-2; D unresolved. Deletions cut 4 bases from V and 6 bases from J, with 12 bases between. The CDR3 length is 13 residues. Per germline, CDR1 MGHRA and CDR2 YSYEKL. DNA for the CDR3: TGCGCCAGCAGCCCTCTCCCCCAGAATGGCTACACCTTC. Protein product: CASSPLPQNGYTF.

This clonotype was seen more than once but under ten times. V gene TRBV20-1 combines with J gene TRBJ2-1, with a tentative D call TRBD2 (5 bases). The CDR3 contains 14 residues. CDR1 DFQATT and CDR2 SNEGSKA come from the germline V gene (reference sequence). V was cut by 8 bases and J by 0 bases, with 14 bases left in between. CDR3 sequence reads: CSSRTVDSYNEQFF. The CDR3 DNA sequence: TGCAGTTCCCGGACTGTTGACTCCTACAATGAGCAGTTCTTC.

V gene TRBV7-3 combines with J gene TRBJ1-1; D gene unclear. The CDR3 extends over 11 amino acids. Germline V gene lookup returns CDR1 SGHTA and CDR2 FQGTGA. V lost 2 bases and J 11 bases, leaving 9 bases between the germline ends. For the CDR3, the DNA is TGTGCCAGCAGCTTAGAGAGATCGGCTTTCTTT. Its translation: CASSLERSAFF.

V is TRBV11-3 and J is TRBJ2-7, with 9 bases aligning to TRBD2. The CDR3 is made up of 16 amino acids. CDR1 is SGHNT and CDR2 is YENEEA in the germline V gene. CDR3 protein: CDCRLETSGSSYEQYF. CDR3 coding DNA: TGTGACTGCCGATTAGAGACTAGCGGCAGCTCCTACGAGCAGTACTTC.

This clonotype was counted only a few times. The rearrangement uses TRBV18 and TRBJ2-3; possibly TRBD2 for D (6 bases). V was cut by 0 bases and J by 2 bases, with 9 bases left in between. The CDR3 totals 15 residues. CDR1 and CDR2 (germline): KGHSH, LQKENI. CDR3 sequence reads: CASSPPGLNTDTQYF. The CDR3 DNA reads as TGTGCCAGCTCACCACCGGGACTCAACACAGATACGCAGTATTTT.

This clonotype was detected a few times. The chain has TRBV12-3 or TRBV12-4 and TRBJ2-1, with D perhaps assigned TRBD1 or TRBD2 (5 bases each). The CDR3 sequence is 15 residues long. The V and J ends lost 7 bases and 11 bases respectively, with 24 bases between them. CDR3 nucleotides: TGTGCCAGCATGAGCCGGGACGCGGCACGGGCAAAGCAGTTCTTC. It encodes CASMSRDAARAKQFF.

This chain joins TRBV7-2 and TRBJ1-2, with D possibly TRBD1 on 6 matching bases. Looked up from germline, CDR1 is SGHTA and CDR2 is FQGNSA. V was trimmed by 6 bases and J by 3 bases, leaving 14 bases between them. The CDR3 extends over 14 amino acids. The CDR3: CASSSNRVDYGYTF. The CDR3 nucleotides read TGTGCCAGCAGTTCTAACAGGGTCGACTATGGCTACACCTTC.

V is TRBV6-1 and J is TRBJ2-7, with 8 bases that match TRBD1. With V trimmed by 6 bases and J by 3 bases, 7 bases remained unmatched. Germline V gene sequence: CDR1 MNHNS, CDR2 SASEGT. The CDR3 has 14 residues. CDR3 nucleotide sequence: TGTGCCAGCAGCAGGGGGCAATTCTTCTACGAGCAGTACGTC. Translated: CASSRGQFFYEQYV.

This clonotype has a handful of counts. The chain joins TRBV7-2 to TRBJ1-5; 11 bases match TRBD1. There are 16 residues in the CDR3. The V segment lost 5 bases and the J segment 4 bases; nucleotides outside the gene matches: 7. Germline assignment: CDR1 SGHTA and CDR2 FQGNSA. This CDR3 is CASSPGQGARNQPQHF. The CDR3, as DNA: TGTGCCAGCAGCCCAGGACAGGGGGCCCGAAATCAGCCCCAGCATTTT. The variable domain in full, completed from reference TRBV7-2 and TRBJ1-5, reads GAGVSQSPSNKVTEKGKDVELRCDPISGHTALYWYRQSLGQGLEFLIYFQGNSAPDKSGLPSDRFSAERTGGSVSTLTIQRTQQEDSAVYLCASSPGQGARNQPQHFGDGTRLSIL.

The chain couples TRBV20-1 to TRBJ2-7; possibly TRBD1 or TRBD2 for D (5 bases each). The CDR3 runs 15 residues. Trimming removed 4 bases at V and 3 bases at J, with 19 bases between. Germline V lookup: CDR1 DFQATT, CDR2 SNEGSKA (reference sequence). In DNA, the CDR3 is TGCAGTGCTACCCCGAGAGGGGCTCCCTTCTACGAGCAGTACGTC. Translating gives CSATPRGAPFYEQYV.